This entry lists 2 T cell receptor beta chains sequenced from one sample in a study of blood T cell repertoires in COVID-19. Only in-frame clones appear in the TCRdb table, and some are missing; sequencing was by immunoSEQ multiplex PCR. The sample includes 300,000 to 400,000 clones, 80% to 90% of them seen just once. The sample comprised PBMCs or T cells enriched from blood (not recorded which). The receptors derive from a man in his late teens or twenties who had recovered from COVID-19.

The chain joins TRBV7-9 to TRBJ1-3, with D tentatively TRBD1 (6 bases). V was shortened by 6 bases and J by 0 bases, with 9 bases between the two germline ends. This CDR3 region has 14 residues. Germline assignment: CDR1 SEHNR and CDR2 FQNEAQ (reference sequence). The CDR3 is CASSRTVSGNTIYF. The DNA for the CDR3 is TGTGCCAGCAGTCGGACAGTCTCTGGAAACACCATATATTTT.

The chain is built from TRBV3-1 (or the pseudogene TRBV3-2) and TRBJ2-6; weak D call: TRBD1 (6 bases). V was trimmed by 4 bases and J by 0 bases, leaving 16 bases between them. The CDR3 loop spans 18 amino acids. CDR1 is LGHDT, CDR2 YNNKEL, per germline (reference sequence). CDR3 in amino acids: CASSPTTGQSSGANVLTF. The CDR3 nucleotides are TGTGCCAGCAGCCCGACCACTGGACAGAGCTCTGGGGCCAACGTCCTGACTTTC.